The entry below gives a single TCR beta chain sequence along with its context. This sample was included in a study of shared clonotypes between healthy human individuals. Germline V CDR1 and CDR2: MGHDK, SYGVNS. The CDR3 consists of 13 residues. V lost 9 bases to trimming and J lost 4 bases; unmatched junction nucleotides: 2. The method was immunoSEQ multiplex PCR; TCRdb's version includes in-frame clones alone and lacks a portion of them. The sample includes roughly 1,500,000 clones, approximately 98.5% of them seen just once. The chain couples TRBV25-1 to TRBJ2-1; 11 nucleotides align to TRBD2. This TCR was recovered from a man under 40 in good health. The sample was naive CD4+ T cells sorted from blood. Subset reported: CD45RA+ positively selected. The CDR3 region is CASSGRAYNEQFF. As DNA, the CDR3 is TGTGCCAGTAGCGGGAGGGCTTACAATGAGCAGTTCTTC.